This T cell receptor beta chain was documented in a study of metastatic and nonmetastatic thyroid tumors. Treatment of any kind had been given to no patient before thyroid surgery. V shed 7 bases and J shed 0 bases, with 12 bases lying between them. CDR3 length: 14 amino acids. CDR1 is SGHRS and CDR2 is YFSETQ in the germline V gene. MiXCR was used by TCRdb to re-call the PCR reads. The sample records approximately 23,000 clones, about 21% being singletons. The specimen was blood. This chain links TRBV5-1 with TRBJ2-3, with a weak D call TRBD2 (5 bases). This TCR was sampled from a male donor with papillary thyroid cancer or a benign thyroid nodule (not recorded which). Some clones in this sample may be carry-over from other donors' samples. The CDR3 sequence is CASRRTPSTDTQYF. CDR3 in DNA: TGCGCCAGCCGTCGGACTCCTAGCACAGATACGCAGTATTTT.